The rows below give T cell receptor beta chains drawn from one sample of a study of sequential checkpoint blockade in melanoma. The table came from immunoSEQ multiplex PCR; TCRdb's copy has only in-frame clones and leaves some out. The table includes approximately 6,000 clones, around two fifths detected once. The source was tumor tissue (inferred from file names), collected from a patient given nivolumab and ipilimumab in sequence. These receptor sequences come from a human donor with melanoma. Both conserved end residues are part of each CDR3. Each record gives: clone size, CDR3 length, V gene, D gene, J gene, CDR3 DNA, CDR3 protein. The D gene is left open where the match is weak. Expanded clones are given a class, and other clones once, few, many or no size at all.

.	15	TRBV19	TRBD1	TRBJ1-1	TGTGCCAGTAGTCCAGGGGGTGCCTCGAACACTGAAGCTTTCTTT	CASSPGGASNTEAFF
.	15	TRBV19	.	TRBJ2-7	TGTGCCAGTAGTATCCAGGCCAGGTTGACCTACGAGCAGTACTTC	CASSIQARLTYEQYF
medium-sized	13	TRBV6-8	TRBD2	TRBJ2-1	TGTGCCAGCAGTTACTCAGGGGCGGGAGTCAGGTTCTTC	CASSYSGAGVRFF
medium-sized	15	TRBV6-8	TRBD1	TRBJ1-1	TGTGCCATCAGTGGAAGACAGGGGGCGAACACTGAAGCTTTCTTT	CAISGRQGANTEAFF
medium-sized	13	TRBV28	.	TRBJ2-5	TGTGCCAGCAGTTTCCTCGGAGGGGAGACCCAGTACTTC	CASSFLGGETQYF
.	15	TRBV5-1	TRBD1	TRBJ2-2	TGCGCCAGCAGCTTGCGTCAGGGGGCCACCGGGGAGCTGTTTTTT	CASSLRQGATGELFF
.	21	TRBV6-8	.	TRBJ1-1	TGTGCCAGCAGTTACTTAATTGGCGCTGGACTGAGATATGTGTCGCGCACTGAAGCTTTCTTT	CASSYLIGAGLRYVSRTEAFF
.	15	TRBV11-3	.	TRBJ2-2	TGTGCCAGCAGCCGGACAGTGGCGAACACCGGGGAGCTGTTTTTT	CASSRTVANTGELFF
.	15	TRBV5-1	.	TRBJ2-1	TGCGCCAGCAGCTTGGATACTAGCAACAGGGATGAGCAGTTCTTC	CASSLDTSNRDEQFF
.	15	TRBV5-1	.	TRBJ2-7	TGCGCCAGCAGCTTGAGTCCCCGGCAGGTCTACGAGCAGTACTTC	CASSLSPRQVYEQYF
.	13	TRBV19	.	TRBJ1-5	TGTGCCAGTAGTATAACAGGGTTACAGCCCCAGCATTTT	CASSITGLQPQHF
.	14	TRBV18	.	TRBJ2-7	TGTGCCAGCTCACCACTAGGTGGGGGCTACGAGCAGTACTTC	CASSPLGGGYEQYF
.	14	TRBV6-8	.	TRBJ2-7	TGTGCCAGCATAACGGGCAGGTTGTCCTACGAGCAGTACTTC	CASITGRLSYEQYF
.	15	TRBV11-3	TRBD2	TRBJ2-3	TGTGCCAGCAGATCTGGACTAGCGGGAACAGATACGCAGTATTTT	CASRSGLAGTDTQYF
.	16	TRBV19	TRBD1	TRBJ2-2	TGTGCCAGTAGTCTTTGGACAGGGACGAACACCGGGGAGCTGTTTTTT	CASSLWTGTNTGELFF
.	14	TRBV28	.	TRBJ2-5	TGTGCCAGCAGTTTGCTAGCCGATTCGGAGACCCAGTACTTC	CASSLLADSETQYF
few	15	TRBV15	.	TRBJ1-5	TGTGCCACCAGCAGAGAGTTGATGAGCAATCAGCCCCAGCATTTT	CATSRELMSNQPQHF
.	13	TRBV29-1	.	TRBJ2-5	TGCAGCGTCAAATCGGGTCCCGGTGAGACCCAGTACTTC	CSVKSGPGETQYF
medium-sized	14	TRBV11-3	.	TRBJ1-2	TGTGCCAGCAGCTTAGGGCCAGGGAACTATGGCTACACCTTC	CASSLGPGNYGYTF
.	14	TRBV19	TRBD1	TRBJ2-2	TGTGCCAGTAGTATTTCGGACAGGTCCGGGGAGCTGTTTTTT	CASSISDRSGELFF
few	15	TRBV5-1	TRBD1	TRBJ1-1	TGCGCCAGCAGCGCCTCCGGGACAGGGAATTTCGGGGCTTTCTTT	CASSASGTGNFGAFF
.	14	TRBV30	.	TRBJ2-1	TGTGCCTGGCAACAGGTCCGAGTCTACAATGAGCAGTTCTTC	CAWQQVRVYNEQFF
medium-sized	14	TRBV28	.	TRBJ2-1	TGTGCCAGCAGTTTGATAGGGATCTACAATGAGCAGTTCTTC	CASSLIGIYNEQFF
few	16	TRBV6-8	TRBD2	TRBJ2-1	TGTGCCAGCAGTTATCTAGCGGGAGTTTCCTACAATGAGCAGTTCTTC	CASSYLAGVSYNEQFF
few	15	TRBV18	.	TRBJ1-5	TGTGCCAGCTCCCTCCTTCAATCAAAAGGGGAGCCCCAGCATTTT	CASSLLQSKGEPQHF
few	16	TRBV6-8	.	TRBJ2-1	TGTGCCAGCAGCCTTAATTGGGACTGGAGCTCCAATGAGCAGTTCTTC	CASSLNWDWSSNEQFF
.	15	TRBV18	.	TRBJ1-5	TGTGCCAGCTCACCCGTGGGGCAGGGAGGCCAGCCCCAGCATTTT	CASSPVGQGGQPQHF
.	16	TRBV28	TRBD1	TRBJ1-5	TGTGCCAGCAGTCCCCACGGCCCAGGGGGGAATCAGCCCCAGCATTTT	CASSPHGPGGNQPQHF
.	17	TRBV11-3	TRBD2	TRBJ2-7	TGTGCCAGCAGCCAACAGGGGACTAGCGGGAGTTTATACGAGCAGTACTTC	CASSQQGTSGSLYEQYF
once	17	TRBV19	TRBD2	TRBJ2-7	TGTGCCAGTAGTATAAGGCTAGCGGGAGTGTCCTTCCACGAGCAGTACTTC	CASSIRLAGVSFHEQYF
medium-sized	12	TRBV6-8	TRBD2	TRBJ2-2	TGTGCCAGCATACGGGAGGCCGGGGAGCTGTTTTTT	CASIREAGELFF
.	15	TRBV28	.	TRBJ1-5	TGTGCCAGCAGTCTTTTACAGGGTTCCAATCAGCCCCAGCATTTT	CASSLLQGSNQPQHF
medium-sized	13	TRBV6-8	.	TRBJ2-1	TGTGCCAGCAGTTTCAGTCTCTTCACAGAGCAGTTCTTC	CASSFSLFTEQFF
once	15	TRBV5-1	TRBD1	TRBJ1-2	TGCGCCAGCAGCAGGAACGCCGGGACAGGCTATGGCTACACCTTC	CASSRNAGTGYGYTF
.	18	TRBV10-2	TRBD1	TRBJ2-1	TGCGCCAGCAGTGCTCAGGGACAGGGTTTTATGGGAGACAATGAGCAGTTCTTC	CASSAQGQGFMGDNEQFF
.	14	TRBV29-1	.	TRBJ2-2	TGCAGCGTTGCCACGGAAGAGGTGGCCGGGGAGCTGTTTTTT	CSVATEEVAGELFF
.	14	TRBV18	TRBD1	TRBJ2-5	TGTGCCAGCTCACCCTCCGGGACAGGGGCGACCCAGTACTTC	CASSPSGTGATQYF
few	14	TRBV25-1	.	TRBJ2-2	TGTGCCAGCAGTCGCCAGACGAACACCGGGGAGCTGTTTTTT	CASSRQTNTGELFF
.	13	TRBV30	.	TRBJ1-5	TGTGCCTGGAGTGTTCAGGGTATTCAGCCCCAGCATTTT	CAWSVQGIQPQHF
.	18	TRBV11-3	TRBD2	TRBJ2-2	TGTGCCAGCAGGCGCTCCGGGACTAGCGGGAAGGACACCGGGGAGCTGTTTTTT	CASRRSGTSGKDTGELFF
.	13	TRBV12-5	.	TRBJ2-7	TGTGCTAGTGGTTTGGGGACAGCCTACGAGCAGTACTTC	CASGLGTAYEQYF
.	14	TRBV19	TRBD2	TRBJ2-1	TGTGCCAGTAGTATAGGACTAGCGGTCCATGAGCAGTTCTTC	CASSIGLAVHEQFF
.	14	TRBV6-8	TRBD2	TRBJ2-1	TGTGCCAGCAGAGGACTAGCGGGAAACCATGAGCAGTTCTTC	CASRGLAGNHEQFF